The sequence of this TCR beta chain was determined in a study of PD-1 blockade in classical Hodgkin lymphoma. The repertoire was sequenced with immunoSEQ multiplex PCR; TCRdb's copy has only in-frame clones and lacks some. The sample contains some 150,000 clones, under 85% of which appear only once. Study conclusions and caveats: CD4+ TCR diversity climbed significantly by C4D1, unlike CD8+ TCR diversity. Reports described newly diagnosed patients as having lower baseline TCR diversity than healthy donors. The causes of the repertoire differences, possibly disease activity or prior therapy, remain undefined. Newly diagnosed patients and complete responders had comparable diversity at baseline.

CDR3 size: 16 residues. V shed 2 bases and J shed 0 bases, with 12 bases lying between them. CDR1 and CDR2 (germline): LNHDA, SQIVND (reference sequence). No patient escaped relapse after autologous stem cell transplantation, and brentuximab vedotin exposure varied. Comments on this clone: Its antigen is unidentified.

The source is a human donor with classical Hodgkin lymphoma. The V call is TRBV19, the J call TRBJ2-3; D may be TRBD2 (6 bases). This sample comprised peripheral blood mononuclear cells (PBMCs), obtained before the second cycle of nivolumab. CDR3: CASSILSGASTDTQYF. For the CDR3, the DNA is TGTGCCAGTAGTATACTCTCGGGAGCTAGCACAGATACGCAGTATTTT.